What follows are 25 T cell receptor beta chains derived from one specimen sequenced in a study of blood T cell repertoires in COVID-19. Libraries were prepared by immunoSEQ multiplex PCR; TCRdb keeps only in-frame clonotypes and omits some of them. The table has some 300,000 clones, 70% to 90% seen once. Sample: PBMCs or T cells enriched from blood (not recorded which). The origin of the receptors is a woman aged 30 to 39 who had recovered from COVID-19.

The V and J genes are TRBV5-1 and TRBJ1-3; maybe TRBD1 (5 bases). Trimming cost V 5 bases and J 4 bases, with 19 bases left between them. CDR3 length: 16 residues. Germline CDR1 SGHRS, CDR2 YFSETQ. The CDR3 is CASRRDSRTDGNTIYF. The CDR3 DNA follows: TGCGCCAGCAGACGGGACTCACGAACGGACGGAAACACCATATATTTT.

The chain combines TRBV2 with TRBJ1-2, with TRBD1 as a possible D gene (6 bases). V lost 10 bases, J lost 3 bases, and 15 bases lay in between. The CDR3 is 13 amino acids. Germline values: CDR1 SNHLY, CDR2 FYNNEI. CDR3 nucleotide sequence: TGTGCCATCTGGACAGACGATTACTATGGCTACACCTTC. Protein sequence: CAIWTDDYYGYTF.

The chain uses TRBV9 and TRBJ1-3; D ambiguous. Germline CDR1 is SGDLS and CDR2 is YYNGEE. V was clipped by 2 bases and J by 0 bases, with 15 bases between them. CDR3 size: 17 residues. The CDR3 loop reads CASSVLAGESSGNTIYF. The CDR3 DNA follows: TGTGCCAGCAGCGTCCTGGCGGGCGAGAGCTCTGGAAACACCATATATTTT.

The chain combines TRBV4-3 with TRBJ2-5; 11 bases line up with TRBD2. J lost 5 bases, V lost 1 base, and 3 bases had no gene match. The germline V gene has CDR1 LGHNA and CDR2 YSLEER. This CDR3 comprises 15 residues. CDR3 loop: CASSQVAGGPETQYF. CDR3 nucleotide sequence: TGCGCCAGCAGCCAAGTAGCGGGGGGGCCGGAGACCCAGTACTTC.

This sequence joins TRBV27 and TRBJ1-2; 9 bases map to TRBD1. This CDR3 has 16 amino acids. Losses at the gene ends were 5 bases for V and 3 bases for J; bases not matched to a gene: 10. The V gene's germline CDR1 is MNHEY and CDR2 SMNVEV (reference sequence). CDR3 region: CASSRTQGANYYGYTF. The DNA of the CDR3 is TGTGCCAGCAGTCGAACACAGGGGGCCAACTACTATGGCTACACCTTC.

The V and J genes are TRBV29-1 and TRBJ1-2; 7 bases agree with TRBD1. The CDR3 sequence is 11 residues long. Germline lookup yields CDR1 SQVTM and CDR2 ANQGSEA. V lost 6 bases, J lost 4 bases, and 2 bases stayed unmatched. CDR3 sequence: CSVGQFYGYTF. In nucleotides, the CDR3 is TGCAGCGTGGGACAGTTCTATGGCTACACCTTC. Combining the CDR3 with reference TRBV29-1 and TRBJ1-2 gives the whole variable domain SAVISQKPSRDICQRGTSLTIQCQVDSQVTMMFWYRQQPGQSLTLIATANQGSEATYESGFVIDKFPISRPNLTFSTLTVSNMSPEDSSIYLCSVGQFYGYTFGSGTRLTVV.

The chain joins TRBV5-1 to TRBJ1-2; D is possibly TRBD1 (6 bases). Germline V lookup: CDR1 SGHRS, CDR2 YFSETQ. The CDR3 runs 13 residues. Trimming stripped 0 bases from V and 6 bases from J, with 9 bases between. CDR3 amino acids: CASSLEGGHGYTF. The CDR3 DNA follows: TGCGCCAGCAGCTTGGAAGGGGGACATGGCTACACCTTC.

V is TRBV5-1 and J is TRBJ1-2; 10 bases match TRBD1. From germline, CDR1 is SGHRS and CDR2 YFSETQ. The CDR3 totals 16 residues. The J segment lost 3 bases and the V segment lost 2 bases, leaving 7 bases of the junction unmatched. CDR3 DNA sequence: TGCGCCAGCAGCTTAAGACAGGGGGCCTGGGACTATGGCTACACCTTC. The encoded protein is CASSLRQGAWDYGYTF.

This chain links TRBV28 with TRBJ1-1; D is undetermined. The ends were cut back, 3 bases at V and 3 bases at J, with 11 bases in the middle. This CDR3 spans 14 amino acids. CDR1 MDHEN and CDR2 SYDVKM come from the germline V gene. The CDR3 loop is CASSLTPGDTEAFF. CDR3 sequence (DNA): TGTGCCAGCAGTTTGACGCCTGGAGACACTGAAGCTTTCTTT.

The chain has TRBV18 and TRBJ1-1; no clear D gene. The CDR3 loop spans 15 amino acids. Per the germline V gene, CDR1 is KGHSH and CDR2 is LQKENI. Trimming cost V 3 bases and J 0 bases, with 11 bases left between them. Here the CDR3 reads CASSPTPGMNTEAFF. The DNA for the CDR3 is TGTGCCAGCTCACCCACGCCCGGGATGAACACTGAAGCTTTCTTT.

The CDR3 region has the DNA TGTGCCAGTAGTATAGGAGGTGCCGTTAATGAAAAACTGTTTTTT. Its protein is CASSIGGAVNEKLFF. The rearrangement links TRBV19 to TRBJ1-4; D gene ambiguous. This CDR3 is built from 15 residues. CDR1 is LNHDA, CDR2 SQIVND, per germline (reference sequence). V was clipped by 1 base and J by 4 bases, with 10 bases between them.

V is TRBV5-1 and J is TRBJ2-5, with TRBD2 as a possible D gene (6 bases). V was trimmed by 0 bases and J by 3 bases, leaving 9 bases between them. Germline V gene sequence: CDR1 SGHRS, CDR2 YFSETQ. The CDR3 is 14 amino acids. CDR3 DNA sequence: TGCGCCAGCAGCTTGGGTGGAGGGGAAGAGACCCAGTACTTC. This encodes CASSLGGGEETQYF.

This clone was seen only once. V and J are TRBV28 and TRBJ2-5, with D possibly being TRBD1 (6 bases). Per germline, CDR1 MDHEN and CDR2 SYDVKM. This CDR3 has 16 amino acids. The V end lost 1 base, the J end lost 5 bases, and 17 bases lay between the germline ends. The CDR3 here is CASSLFVGGTRETQYF. The CDR3 region has the DNA TGTGCCAGCAGTTTATTCGTAGGGGGAACCCGGGAGACCCAGTACTTC.

V usage is TRBV19 and J usage is TRBJ1-3; D unclear. Germline V gives CDR1 LNHDA, CDR2 SQIVND (reference sequence). The CDR3 length is 15 residues. Trimming removed 1 base from V and 0 bases from J, with 7 bases in between. CDR3 nucleotides: TGTGCCAGTAGTATAGGGGCTGGCTCTGGAAACACCATATATTTT. This codes for CASSIGAGSGNTIYF.

The V call is TRBV4-3, the J call TRBJ1-1; 9 bases align to TRBD1. This CDR3 has 17 residues. Trimming took 4 bases from V and 3 from J; bases not matched to a gene: 12. Looked up from germline, CDR1 is LGHNA and CDR2 is YSLEER. The CDR3 DNA reads TGCGCCAGCAGCCCAAACACAGGGGGCAATCGGGACACTGAAGCTTTCTTT. Amino acids: CASSPNTGGNRDTEAFF.

The V call is TRBV11-2, the J call TRBJ1-2, with a weak D call TRBD1 (6 bases). V shed 4 bases and J shed 3 bases, with 18 bases lying between them. This CDR3 has 16 residues. From germline, CDR1 is SGHAT and CDR2 FQNNGV. The CDR3 DNA is TGTGCCAGCAGCTCGAACAGGGTAGAGAGTGACTATGGCTACACCTTC. This translates into CASSSNRVESDYGYTF.

V gene TRBV5-1 combines with J gene TRBJ1-1, with D hard to call. The CDR3 is 12 amino acids. The germline V gene encodes CDR1 SGHRS and CDR2 YFSETQ. V was clipped by 0 bases and J by 7 bases, with 7 bases between them. The CDR3: CASSLDVSEAFF. CDR3 nucleotides: TGCGCCAGCAGCTTGGACGTGAGTGAAGCTTTCTTT.

The chain is built from TRBV5-1 and TRBJ1-1; D gene ambiguous. CDR1 and CDR2 from the germline V gene are SGHRS and YFSETQ. The germline V and J ends were trimmed by 3 bases and 5 bases, with 17 bases remaining between them. The CDR3 totals 15 residues. CDR3 sequence: CASSWALAAGTEAFF. The CDR3 coding sequence is TGCGCCAGCAGCTGGGCCCTGGCCGCGGGGACTGAAGCTTTCTTT.

V gene TRBV7-2 combines with J gene TRBJ2-1; 9 bases agree with TRBD1. The CDR3 covers 14 residues. CDR1 is SGHTA and CDR2 is FQGNSA in the germline V gene. The J segment lost 8 bases and the V segment lost 7 bases, leaving 9 bases of the junction unmatched. The CDR3 reads CASNPGQGSYEQFF. In DNA, the CDR3 is TGTGCCAGCAACCCGGGACAGGGCTCCTATGAGCAGTTCTTC.

The chain combines TRBV28 with TRBJ1-2; TRBD1 aligns across 8 bases. The CDR3 covers 14 residues. Trimming removed 7 bases from V and 5 bases from J; junction bases left unmatched: 9. Germline-derived CDR1 and CDR2 are MDHEN and SYDVKM. The CDR3 protein is CASTLDRVEYGYTF. CDR3 DNA: TGTGCCAGCACACTGGACAGGGTCGAGTATGGCTACACCTTC.

The chain recombines TRBV6-1 with TRBJ1-4; D gene ambiguous. This CDR3 spans 14 amino acids. CDR1 is MNHNS, CDR2 SASEGT, per germline. V lost 7 bases and J lost 0, with 9 bases in between. CDR3 protein: CASIAQATNEKLFF. The CDR3 DNA reads TGTGCCAGCATAGCGCAGGCAACTAATGAAAAACTGTTTTTT.

A few counts support this clone. The chain joins TRBV12-3 or TRBV12-4 to TRBJ1-1, with a weak D call TRBD1 (6 bases). Trimming took off 3 bases at V and 6 bases at J, with 8 bases between the two ends. The CDR3 sequence is 12 residues long. The DNA of the CDR3 is TGTGCCAGCAGTTTTTCAGGGGCTGAAGCTTTCTTT. Translating it yields CASSFSGAEAFF.

The chain joins TRBV7-9 to TRBJ1-3; D gene unclear. Trimming shortened V by 5 bases and J by 4 bases, and 12 bases separated the two germline ends. Germline loops: CDR1 SEHNR, CDR2 FQNEAQ (reference sequence). The CDR3 spans 14 residues. The CDR3 spells CASSPDGRGNTIYF. The CDR3 bases are TGTGCCAGCAGCCCCGACGGGAGAGGAAACACCATATATTTT.

The genes are TRBV6-2 or TRBV6-3 and TRBJ1-2; D call uncertain. V lost 3 bases and J lost 5, with 10 bases in between. This CDR3 has 13 amino acids. CDR1 is MNHEY, CDR2 SVGEGT, per germline. CDR3 region: CASSYGLRYGYTF. The CDR3, as DNA: TGTGCCAGCAGTTATGGACTGAGGTATGGCTACACCTTC.

The chain carries TRBV18 and TRBJ2-1; 11 bases are a match to TRBD2. The CDR3 loop spans 17 amino acids. The V and J ends lost 3 bases and 4 bases, in that order; junction bases with no gene match: 8. Germline loops: CDR1 KGHSH, CDR2 LQKENI. The CDR3 protein is CASSPLALAGGYNEQFF. Here the CDR3 DNA reads TGTGCCAGCTCACCCCTCGCCCTAGCGGGGGGTTACAATGAGCAGTTCTTC.